Below, one TCR beta chain is given with its context. This sample was taken from a study of blood T cell repertoires in COVID-19. Study-wide context: Nucleic acid was either cDNA or gDNA, and it came from T cells, B-cell-depleted T cells, or PBMCs.

The data were produced by immunoSEQ multiplex PCR, yet TCRdb's version contains in-frame clones alone and is incomplete. The sample yields 50,000 to 65,000 clones, roughly 87% seen once. Unmatched junction bases numbered 11, after V lost 6 bases and J lost 4 bases. Germline V gene sequence: CDR1 MNHEY, CDR2 SVGAGI. This CDR3 has 15 amino acids. This chain links TRBV6-5 with TRBJ1-2; the match to TRBD1 covers 7 bases. The sequence came from a woman aged 60-70 years with acute or convalescent COVID-19. The source material was peripheral blood. The CDR3 coding sequence is TGTGCCAGCAGAACTTGGGACAGCGACGGCTATGGCTACACCTTC. Translated, it gives CASRTWDSDGYGYTF.